This is a list of T cell receptor beta chains from one sample in a study of T-cell memory formation after mild COVID-19. Via MiXCR, TCRdb re-called the 5' RACE reads, giving one row per CDR3 protein. The sample carries around 300,000 distinct CDR3 sequences, approximately 14% recorded once. Sequenced input: PBMCs or a T cell subset sorted from them (not recorded which). All receptors come from a man aged 18 to 35 who had mild COVID-19 (a few samples of this study predate the infection). Cell type and time point are not known. Each CDR3 is given with its conserved first and last residue. A D gene is named only where the DNA matches it firmly.

CDR3aa: CASSLERGARDTQYF
d_gene: TRBD2
v_gene: TRBV7-8
j_gene: TRBJ2-3

CDR3aa: CASSRMSSYNSPLHF
d_gene: NA
v_gene: TRBV6-5
j_gene: TRBJ1-6

CDR3aa: CASSPRQREDGELFF
d_gene: NA
v_gene: TRBV4-1
j_gene: TRBJ2-2

CDR3aa: CATSDSVRQFF
d_gene: NA
v_gene: TRBV24-1
j_gene: TRBJ2-1

CDR3aa: CASSYIGWGFEAFF
d_gene: NA
v_gene: TRBV12-3/TRBV12-4
j_gene: TRBJ1-1

CDR3aa: CASSLGQGTPYEQYF
d_gene: TRBD1
v_gene: TRBV5-1
j_gene: TRBJ2-7

CDR3aa: CASSEAGELFF
d_gene: NA
v_gene: TRBV2
j_gene: TRBJ2-2

CDR3aa: CASSLLTDNSPLHF
d_gene: NA
v_gene: TRBV3-1
j_gene: TRBJ1-6

CDR3aa: CASSLSGNTGHEQFF
d_gene: TRBD2
v_gene: TRBV12-3/TRBV12-4
j_gene: TRBJ2-1

CDR3aa: CATTTVQNFPSHF
d_gene: NA
v_gene: TRBV6-6
j_gene: TRBJ1-6

CDR3aa: CASSFPFSGGRNNEQFF
d_gene: TRBD2
v_gene: TRBV11-2
j_gene: TRBJ2-1

CDR3aa: CASSPLGGTYNEQFF
d_gene: NA
v_gene: TRBV3-1
j_gene: TRBJ2-1

CDR3aa: CASNSQNTEAFF
d_gene: NA
v_gene: TRBV5-1
j_gene: TRBJ1-1

CDR3aa: CASSSEALTAQGDEQFF
d_gene: NA
v_gene: TRBV5-1
j_gene: TRBJ2-1

CDR3aa: CASSLTGLQETQYF
d_gene: TRBD1
v_gene: TRBV7-9
j_gene: TRBJ2-5

CDR3aa: CASLGGAGGDYGYTF
d_gene: NA
v_gene: TRBV6-5
j_gene: TRBJ1-2

CDR3aa: CASSPSTDYNEQFF
d_gene: NA
v_gene: TRBV7-3
j_gene: TRBJ2-1

CDR3aa: CASSEHVPEFF
d_gene: NA
v_gene: TRBV2
j_gene: TRBJ2-1

CDR3aa: CASSYGGTEAFF
d_gene: NA
v_gene: TRBV6-5
j_gene: TRBJ1-1

CDR3aa: CASSSVGGEQETQYF
d_gene: NA
v_gene: TRBV5-1
j_gene: TRBJ2-5

CDR3aa: CASSLAEGDNQPQHF
d_gene: NA
v_gene: TRBV7-2
j_gene: TRBJ1-5

CDR3aa: CASSSGQGYEKLFF
d_gene: TRBD1
v_gene: TRBV5-1
j_gene: TRBJ1-4

CDR3aa: CASSPLAATQETQYF
d_gene: NA
v_gene: TRBV7-3
j_gene: TRBJ2-5

CDR3aa: CASSKREAGANVLTF
d_gene: NA
v_gene: TRBV7-6
j_gene: TRBJ2-6

CDR3aa: CSVAPGHTEAFF
d_gene: NA
v_gene: TRBV29-1
j_gene: TRBJ1-1

CDR3aa: CASSFLGGDNEKLFF
d_gene: NA
v_gene: TRBV5-5
j_gene: TRBJ1-4

CDR3aa: CASSFDRYYEQYF
d_gene: NA
v_gene: TRBV27
j_gene: TRBJ2-7

CDR3aa: CASSLLWDSLGYTF
d_gene: TRBD1
v_gene: TRBV7-2
j_gene: TRBJ1-2

CDR3aa: CSARASGVTDTQYF
d_gene: TRBD2
v_gene: TRBV20-1
j_gene: TRBJ2-3

CDR3aa: CASSGGTPYNEQFF
d_gene: TRBD2
v_gene: TRBV10-1
j_gene: TRBJ2-1

CDR3aa: CASSSPTGSSYNSPLHF
d_gene: NA
v_gene: TRBV19
j_gene: TRBJ1-6

CDR3aa: CASTRLSGGALTDTQYF
d_gene: TRBD2
v_gene: TRBV5-1
j_gene: TRBJ2-3

CDR3aa: CASSESGSNQPQHF
d_gene: NA
v_gene: TRBV25-1
j_gene: TRBJ1-5

CDR3aa: CSVPGTVTTNYGYTF
d_gene: TRBD1
v_gene: TRBV29-1
j_gene: TRBJ1-2

CDR3aa: CASSPSAAYQPQHF
d_gene: NA
v_gene: TRBV19
j_gene: TRBJ1-5

CDR3aa: CASSFYTEAFF
d_gene: NA
v_gene: TRBV7-2
j_gene: TRBJ1-1

CDR3aa: CASSLGGESYEQYF
d_gene: NA
v_gene: TRBV11-3
j_gene: TRBJ2-7

CDR3aa: CAISGTAATYEQYF
d_gene: NA
v_gene: TRBV10-3
j_gene: TRBJ2-7

CDR3aa: CASSQAGGWNYGYTF
d_gene: NA
v_gene: TRBV4-1
j_gene: TRBJ1-2

CDR3aa: CASSQDSAPNTEAFF
d_gene: NA
v_gene: TRBV4-3
j_gene: TRBJ1-1

CDR3aa: CSARDPRVGEQFF
d_gene: NA
v_gene: TRBV20-1
j_gene: TRBJ2-1

CDR3aa: CASSWTGYQPQHF
d_gene: TRBD1
v_gene: TRBV28
j_gene: TRBJ1-5

CDR3aa: CASILSRTGGAETQYF
d_gene: TRBD1
v_gene: TRBV6-6
j_gene: TRBJ2-5

CDR3aa: CASSHMTNTHEQFF
d_gene: NA
v_gene: TRBV7-2
j_gene: TRBJ2-1

CDR3aa: CASSVTGTLWQFF
d_gene: NA
v_gene: TRBV19
j_gene: TRBJ2-1

CDR3aa: CASSLLASGANVLTF
d_gene: NA
v_gene: TRBV5-1
j_gene: TRBJ2-6

CDR3aa: CATRTGSGYTF
d_gene: TRBD1
v_gene: TRBV7-9
j_gene: TRBJ1-2

CDR3aa: CASSSDRGETQYF
d_gene: TRBD1
v_gene: TRBV5-1
j_gene: TRBJ2-5

CDR3aa: CASSLAVAGNEQFF
d_gene: NA
v_gene: TRBV7-9
j_gene: TRBJ2-1

CDR3aa: CASSVMGPQHF
d_gene: NA
v_gene: TRBV9
j_gene: TRBJ1-5

CDR3aa: CASSPFEGEAFF
d_gene: NA
v_gene: TRBV18
j_gene: TRBJ1-1

CDR3aa: CATSRQRSGANVLTF
d_gene: NA
v_gene: TRBV15
j_gene: TRBJ2-6

CDR3aa: CASSLKRTDTQYF
d_gene: NA
v_gene: TRBV7-3
j_gene: TRBJ2-3

CDR3aa: CASRFDRNYGYTF
d_gene: NA
v_gene: TRBV7-9
j_gene: TRBJ1-2

CDR3aa: CASSPPNSENTEAFF
d_gene: NA
v_gene: TRBV18
j_gene: TRBJ1-1

CDR3aa: CASSRRDYLIF
d_gene: TRBD2
v_gene: TRBV14
j_gene: TRBJ2-1

CDR3aa: CASSLGGGGTDTQYF
d_gene: TRBD2
v_gene: TRBV7-3
j_gene: TRBJ2-3